This is a list of T cell receptor beta chains from one sample in a study of cytotoxic CD8 clonotypes in ibrutinib-treated CLL. This table comes from immunoSEQ multiplex PCR, and its TCRdb copy is limited to in-frame clones, with some not included. The table records some 35,000 clones, about two thirds of them present only once. The source was PBMCs, collected at disease progression, from a patient treated with ibrutinib. All receptors derive from a human donor with chronic lymphocytic leukemia. The CDR3 runs from the conserved cysteine through the conserved F or W. Fields, in order: V gene, clone size, D gene, J gene, CDR3 protein, CDR3 DNA. D genes are given only for firm matches. Size is omitted from some rows. Given values are once, few, many or a class for expanded clones.

TRBV7-9	-	TRBD1	TRBJ1-1	CASSFDRGDTEAFF	TGTGCCAGCAGCTTCGACAGGGGGGACACTGAAGCTTTCTTT
TRBV11-2	-	-	TRBJ2-5	CASSESGFGGETQYF	TGTGCCAGCAGCGAATCAGGGTTTGGGGGGGAGACCCAGTACTTC
TRBV4-2	-	TRBD1	TRBJ2-7	CASSQGQGPSYEQYF	TGTGCCAGCAGCCAAGGACAGGGACCCTCCTACGAGCAGTACTTC
TRBV2	few	-	TRBJ2-2	CASSVVSVANTGELFF	TGTGCCAGCAGTGTCGTGTCGGTCGCGAACACCGGGGAGCTGTTTTTT
TRBV29-1	-	-	TRBJ2-5	CSVEEGIETQYF	TGCAGCGTTGAAGAAGGGATCGAGACCCAGTACTTC
TRBV6-5	-	TRBD2	TRBJ2-7	CASRRRGANSYEQYF	TGTGCCAGCAGGCGGCGGGGGGCCAACTCCTACGAGCAGTACTTC
TRBV5-1	-	TRBD1	TRBJ2-3	CASSVWDRADTQYF	TGCGCCAGCAGCGTTTGGGACAGGGCAGATACGCAGTATTTT
TRBV6-6	once	-	TRBJ2-4	CASSFSRGAKNIQYF	TGTGCCAGCAGTTTCTCTCGCGGGGCCAAAAACATTCAGTACTTC
TRBV5-1	-	-	TRBJ1-2	CASSLFSGGYTF	TGCGCCAGCAGCTTGTTTTCGGGGGGCTACACCTTC
TRBV6-4	-	TRBD2	TRBJ2-3	CASSEAGGTDTQYF	TGTGCCAGCAGTGAAGCGGGGGGCACAGATACGCAGTATTTT
TRBV19	-	TRBD2	TRBJ2-3	CASSPLGGIGDTQYF	TGTGCCAGTAGTCCACTCGGGGGGATAGGTGATACGCAGTATTTT
TRBV6-1	-	-	TRBJ1-6	CASREPSSYNSPLHF	TGTGCCAGCAGGGAGCCTAGCTCCTATAATTCACCCCTCCACTTT
TRBV27	few	-	TRBJ1-2	CASSLFVGGGYTF	TGTGCCAGCAGTTTGTTCGTGGGGGGTGGCTACACCTTC
TRBV5-1	-	-	TRBJ2-7	CASSLSGEKYF	TGCGCCAGCAGCTTGTCGGGGGAAAAGTACTTC
TRBV19	-	-	TRBJ1-2	CASSNYGYTF	TGTGCCAGTAGCAACTATGGCTACACCTTC
TRBV25-1	-	-	TRBJ2-1	CASWASYNEQFF	TGTGCCAGTTGGGCCTCCTACAATGAGCAGTTCTTC
TRBV19	-	TRBD1	TRBJ1-5	CASSANARGVSNQPQHF	TGTGCCAGTAGTGCCAATGCCAGGGGGGTCAGCAATCAGCCCCAGCATTTT
TRBV11-2	-	-	TRBJ1-2	CASSHSGGVLYGYTF	TGTGCCAGCAGCCATAGTGGAGGGGTTTTGTATGGCTACACCTTC
TRBV6-6	-	-	TRBJ1-5	CASTGTRNQPQHF	TGTGCCAGCACCGGGACAAGAAATCAGCCCCAGCATTTT
TRBV7-9	-	-	TRBJ1-1	CASSLETGSAFF	TGTGCCAGCAGCTTGGAAACAGGTTCAGCTTTCTTT
TRBV5-4	once	-	TRBJ1-2	CASSLGIRARPEGYTF	TGTGCCAGCAGCTTGGGGATCAGGGCCCGCCCGGAGGGCTACACCTTC
TRBV7-9	few	-	TRBJ2-3	CASSQTDTQYF	TGTGCCAGCAGCCAGACAGATACGCAGTATTTT
TRBV6-1	-	TRBD1	TRBJ1-5	CASSEDDREHQPQHF	TGTGCCAGCAGTGAAGACGACAGGGAACATCAGCCCCAGCATTTT
TRBV2	-	-	TRBJ1-1	CASSERRPPEAFF	TGTGCCAGCAGTGAAAGGCGGCCCCCCGAAGCTTTCTTT
TRBV19	few	TRBD2	TRBJ2-2	CASSIGASGLNTGELFF	TGTGCCAGTAGTATTGGTGCTAGCGGATTAAACACCGGGGAGCTGTTTTTT
TRBV7-7	-	TRBD2	TRBJ2-1	CASSPNSGLGIGEQFF	TGTGCCAGCAGCCCCAACTCGGGACTAGGTATTGGTGAGCAGTTCTTC
TRBV11-2	once	-	TRBJ1-1	CASSPTAGTEAFF	TGTGCCAGCAGCCCCACGGCAGGCACTGAAGCTTTCTTT
TRBV7-6	-	-	TRBJ1-2	CASSDYGYTF	TGTGCCAGCAGCGACTATGGCTACACCTTC
TRBV2	-	TRBD2	TRBJ2-3	CASKSLAGVTDTQYF	TGTGCCAGCAAGTCCCTAGCGGGGGTCACAGATACGCAGTATTTT
TRBV10-1	medium-sized	TRBD2	TRBJ2-4	CASSESRVTLRGGF	TGCGCCAGCAGTGAGTCGCGGGTAACCCTCCGGGGGGGGTTC
TRBV5-4	-	-	TRBJ2-1	CASSETGDSYNEQFF	TGTGCCAGCAGCGAAACTGGTGACTCCTACAATGAGCAGTTCTTC
TRBV6-1	-	-	TRBJ2-7	CASSEAGYEQYF	TGTGCCAGCAGTGAGGCAGGGTACGAGCAGTACTTC
TRBV6-1	-	-	TRBJ2-4	CASRSPVAKNIQYF	TGTGCCAGCAGATCCCCTGTAGCCAAAAACATTCAGTACTTC
TRBV5-1	-	-	TRBJ2-5	CASSLSGTPLGETQYF	TGCGCCAGCAGCCTTTCCGGGACTCCCCTGGGGGAGACCCAGTACTTC
TRBV5-1	-	-	TRBJ1-4	CASSPSAATNEKLFF	TGCGCCAGCAGCCCCTCGGCAGCAACTAATGAAAAACTGTTTTTT
TRBV19	-	-	TRBJ2-2	CASSLTGNTGELFF	TGTGCCAGTAGTCTAACAGGGAACACCGGGGAGCTGTTTTTT
TRBV10-3	-	-	TRBJ2-7	CAISERGPPTGEQYF	TGTGCCATCAGCGAACGGGGACCTCCTACGGGGGAGCAGTACTTC
TRBV9	few	-	TRBJ2-1	CASSVTGGEQFF	TGTGCCAGCAGCGTTACTGGGGGTGAGCAGTTCTTC
TRBV5-1	-	-	TRBJ1-2	CASSLLDNYGYTF	TGCGCCAGCAGCTTGTTGGATAACTATGGCTACACCTTC
TRBV5-1	-	-	TRBJ1-1	CASSFTPGKGENTEAFF	TGCGCCAGCAGCTTCACCCCCGGTAAAGGGGAGAACACTGAAGCTTTCTTT
TRBV5-1	-	-	TRBJ2-3	CASSFRQMFDTQYF	TGCGCCAGCAGCTTTAGGCAAATGTTTGATACGCAGTATTTT
TRBV4-1	once	TRBD1	TRBJ2-1	CASSQDRGTGVRNEQFF	TGCGCCAGCAGCCAAGATCGCGGGACAGGGGTTCGCAATGAGCAGTTCTTC
TRBV11-2	-	-	TRBJ1-1	CASSLVVWVNTEAFF	TGTGCCAGCAGCTTGGTTGTTTGGGTGAACACTGAAGCTTTCTTT
TRBV2	few	-	TRBJ1-5	CASSEAYSLGHF	TGTGCCAGCAGTGAAGCGTACAGCCTTGGGCATTTT
TRBV19	-	-	TRBJ1-2	CASSISPDGSHGYTF	TGTGCCAGTAGTATCAGCCCAGACGGAAGCCATGGCTACACCTTC
TRBV4-1	-	TRBD2	TRBJ2-3	CASSQGLAGGTDTQYF	TGCGCCAGCAGCCAAGGACTAGCGGGGGGCACAGATACGCAGTATTTT
TRBV6-1	-	-	TRBJ1-2	CASSEGRWGYTF	TGTGCCAGCAGTGAAGGACGGTGGGGCTACACCTTC
TRBV5-1	-	-	TRBJ1-6	CASSLNVNNSPLHF	TGCGCCAGCAGCTTGAACGTAAATAATTCACCCCTCCACTTT